The clone carrying this T cell receptor beta chain has more than one count but fewer than ten. No antigen is known for it. Time point meaning: persistent/refractory GD, antithyroid drugs over 5 years with positive TRAb. With RNA extracted from PBMCs as input, the TCR library was made. The peripheral blood volume drawn was 7.5 to 9.5 milliliters, and it was collected into EDTA tubes. This entry comes from a study of regulatory T cells in long-lasting Graves disease. Study-wide findings and caveats: Under persistent disease, TRBV28, TRBJ1-2 and TRBJ2-5 were used preferentially.

The TCR beta library used iRepertoire HTBI primers with Arm-PCR amplification of CDR3. TCRdb re-derived calls from the multiplex PCR reads in MiXCR, one entry per CDR3 protein. The repertoire holds about 340,000 distinct CDR3 sequences, with less than 20% as singletons. This CDR3 spans 17 amino acids. Germline-derived CDR1 and CDR2 are SGHVS and FNYEAQ. The V and J ends lost 3 bases and 0 bases respectively, with 18 bases between them. The sample consisted of peripheral blood mononuclear cells (PBMCs), taken when the disease was refractory, from a patient treated with antithyroid drugs. The chain joins TRBV7-6 to TRBJ2-7; a possible D gene is TRBD1 (6 bases). This TCR was recovered from a female donor with Graves disease. In nucleotides, the CDR3 is TGTGCCAGCAGCTTTCTCCTGACAGGCAAAATCTCCTACGAGCAGTACTTC. Translation: CASSFLLTGKISYEQYF.